This entry is about one T cell receptor (beta chain). The data stem from a study of OX40 agonist ivuxolimab in advanced cancers. Study-wide background: A diagnosis of hepatocellular carcinoma, melanoma, renal cell or head and neck cancer was present in dose-escalation patients.

The method was immunoSEQ multiplex PCR; TCRdb's version includes in-frame clones alone and lacks a portion of them. The table lists tens of thousands of clones, 65% to 85% of them singletons. The source of this sequence is an adult with an advanced solid tumor such as melanoma, head and neck, liver or kidney cancer. The sample was CD4+ or CD8+ T cells sorted from blood, taken in a trial of the OX40 agonist ivuxolimab.

In nucleotides, the CDR3 is TGTGCCAGCAGTGCGGGTTTGGTTCCGGATGAGCAGTTCTTC. Protein: CASSAGLVPDEQFF. V is TRBV6-1 and J is TRBJ2-1; D gene ambiguous. Trimming left V 4 bases short and J 8 bases short, with 15 bases between. Germline V gene sequence: CDR1 MNHNS, CDR2 SASEGT. The CDR3 is 14 residues long.